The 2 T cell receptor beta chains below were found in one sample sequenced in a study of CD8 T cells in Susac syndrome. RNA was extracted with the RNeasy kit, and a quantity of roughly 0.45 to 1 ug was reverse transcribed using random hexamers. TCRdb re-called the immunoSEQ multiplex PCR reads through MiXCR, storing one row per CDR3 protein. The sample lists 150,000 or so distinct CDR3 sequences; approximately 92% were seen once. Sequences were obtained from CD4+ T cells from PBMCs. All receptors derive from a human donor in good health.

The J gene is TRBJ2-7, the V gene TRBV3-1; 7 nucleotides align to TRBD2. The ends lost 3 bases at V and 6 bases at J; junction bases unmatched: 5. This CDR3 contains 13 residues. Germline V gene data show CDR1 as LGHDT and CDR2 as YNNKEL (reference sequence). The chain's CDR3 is CASSQGAGSEQYF. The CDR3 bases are TGTGCCAGCAGCCAGGGAGCGGGATCCGAGCAGTACTTC.

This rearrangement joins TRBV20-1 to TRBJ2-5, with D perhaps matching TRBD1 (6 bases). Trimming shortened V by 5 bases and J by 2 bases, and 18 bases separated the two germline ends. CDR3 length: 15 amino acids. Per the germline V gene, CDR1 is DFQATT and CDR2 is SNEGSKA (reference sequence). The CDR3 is CSAPSPADRQETQYF. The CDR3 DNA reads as TGCAGTGCTCCGTCCCCAGCCGACAGGCAAGAGACCCAGTACTTC.